This TCR beta chain was captured in a study of T-cell memory formation after mild COVID-19. General observations from the study: Contracting CD8+ clones were enriched in EMRA, CD4+ mainly in CM and EM. CD4/CD8 balance characterized clones contracting day 15 to 85, and CD4+ skew characterized later expanders.

5'RACE with constant-segment primers yielded barcoded, UMI-tagged TCR alpha and TCR beta cDNA libraries. TCRdb reprocessed the 5' RACE reads with MiXCR, giving one entry per CDR3 protein. Found here are 300,000 to 400,000 distinct CDR3 sequences, over 20% of them singletons; the top ten hold roughly an eighth. As concerns this clonotype: Its matching antigen is unknown. This may arise from a read error, as a much more abundant clone is one base away.

This receptor was obtained from an adult woman who had mild COVID-19 (a few samples of this study predate the infection). Cell type and time point are not known. Sample: PBMCs or a T cell subset sorted from them (not recorded which).

The CDR3 coding sequence is TGCGCCAGCAGCCCCGGGTCCAGCCAAGATACCCAGTACTTC. Translating gives CASSPGSSQDTQYF. The chain combines TRBV5-1 with TRBJ2-5; D not certain. Germline lookup yields CDR1 SGHRS and CDR2 YFSETQ. The CDR3 extends over 14 amino acids.